This entry lists 14 T cell receptor beta chains sequenced from one sample in a study of metastatic and nonmetastatic thyroid tumors. There were no patients who had received any treatment before thyroid surgery. TCRdb reprocessed the PCR reads using MiXCR. The sample records roughly 65,000 clones, around 14% being singletons. Material: blood. Source of these receptors: a male donor with papillary thyroid cancer or a benign thyroid nodule (not recorded which). Some clones in this sample may be carry-over from other donors' samples.

This clone was detected many times. This chain connects TRBV20-1 to TRBJ1-1; D might be TRBD1 (6 bases). The CDR3 runs 15 residues. From germline, CDR1 is DFQATT and CDR2 SNEGSKA (reference sequence). Trimming left V 1 base short and J 6 bases short, with 18 bases between. This chain's CDR3 is CSARVPTAGTPEAFF. The DNA of the CDR3 is TGCAGTGCTAGAGTCCCCACGGCGGGGACACCTGAAGCTTTCTTT.

This clone was seen ten or more times. The chain employs TRBV9 and TRBJ2-3; no clear D gene. CDR3 size: 14 residues. The ends were cut back, 4 bases at V and 4 bases at J, with 13 bases in the middle. Germline loops: CDR1 SGDLS, CDR2 YYNGEE. CDR3 sequence reads: CASSSSPAADTQYF. CDR3 sequence (DNA): TGTGCCAGCAGCTCCTCCCCTGCTGCAGATACGCAGTATTTT.

The rearrangement links TRBV20-1 to TRBJ2-7; 9 bases line up with TRBD2. From germline, CDR1 is DFQATT and CDR2 SNEGSKA (reference sequence). With 4 bases clipped from V and 7 bases from J, the junction kept 8 bases outside the gene matches. CDR3 length: 13 amino acids. The CDR3 coding sequence is TGCAGTGCTAAAGAGGGACTAGCACGTGAGCAGTACGTC. Translated, it gives CSAKEGLAREQYV.

Only one count was recorded for this clone. The rearrangement links TRBV11-1 to TRBJ1-2; TRBD1 is a possible D gene (5 bases). Trimming removed 3 bases from V and 4 bases from J, with 9 bases in between. From germline, CDR1 is SGHAT and CDR2 FQDESV (reference sequence). The CDR3 totals 13 residues. For the CDR3, the DNA is TGTGCCAGCAGCTTGGGACGGACCTATGGCTACACCTTC. Its protein is CASSLGRTYGYTF.

This clone has only a few counts. This rearrangement joins TRBV28 to TRBJ1-1; TRBD1 agrees at 7 bases. The CDR3 is 14 amino acids. V lost 9 bases to trimming and J lost 4 bases; unmatched junction nucleotides: 11. Germline V gives CDR1 MDHEN, CDR2 SYDVKM. The CDR3 here is CASSEGGAVTEAFF. CDR3 sequence (DNA): TGTGCCAGTAGCGAAGGGGGCGCGGTCACTGAAGCTTTCTTT.

For this clone: The final CDR3 position lacks the conserved phenylalanine or tryptophan, pointing to a likely read error. This chain links TRBV6-2 or TRBV6-3 with TRBJ2-2; maybe TRBD2 (6 bases). Germline CDR1 reads MNHEY; CDR2 reads SVGEGT. There are 13 residues in the CDR3. The V and J ends lost 11 bases and 10 bases respectively, with 20 bases between them. This chain's CDR3 is CASGGTYRQELFK. CDR3 in DNA: TGTGCCTCCGGGGGAACTTATCGACAGGAGCTGTTTAAA.

In regard to this clone: Just one base apart from a much larger clone, this may be a read error. The chain combines TRBV20-1 with TRBJ2-5; maybe TRBD1 (5 bases). CDR3 length equals 15 residues. The V and J ends lost 6 bases and 5 bases respectively, with 22 bases between them. Germline CDR1 and CDR2: DFQATT and SNEGSKA (reference sequence). CDR3 sequence (DNA): TGCAGTGCCCTAACAGTTGGGGCGGCGGTGGAGACCCAGTACTTC. Translating it yields CSALTVGAAVETQYF.

This clone was observed at least ten times. V and J are TRBV7-2 and TRBJ2-3; 13 bases match TRBD2. V shed 5 bases and J 7 bases; nucleotides not matched to a gene: 12. Germline CDR1 is SGHTA and CDR2 is FQGNSA. CDR3 length: 17 residues. DNA for the CDR3: TGTGCCAGCAGCCTCGGGACTAGCGGGACACCCTCCAATACGCAGTATTTT. Its translation: CASSLGTSGTPSNTQYF.

A note on this clone: The identical CDR3 is also encoded by other nucleotide sequences in the sample. J is TRBJ1-1 and V is TRBV5-1; D perhaps matches TRBD1 (5 bases). V lost 0 bases and J 0 bases, leaving 9 bases between the germline ends. The V gene's germline CDR1 is SGHRS and CDR2 YFSETQ. The CDR3 contains 15 residues. The CDR3, as DNA: TGCGCCAGCAGCTTGGGGGGGACTATGAACACTGAAGCTTTCTTT. Amino acids: CASSLGGTMNTEAFF. The full variable domain, rest sourced from reference TRBV5-1 and TRBJ1-1, is KAGVTQTPRYLIKTRGQQVTLSCSPISGHRSVSWYQQTPGQGLQFLFEYFSETQRNKGNFPGRFSGRQFSNSRSEMNVSTLELGDSALYLCASSLGGTMNTEAFFGQGTRLTVV.

In this sample, this clone turned up many times. J is TRBJ2-5 and V is TRBV12-3 or TRBV12-4, with 9 bases aligning to TRBD2. CDR3 length: 13 amino acids. V gave up 5 bases and J gave up 4 bases; unmatched junction bases: 2. The CDR3 DNA is TGTGCCAGCAGTGAAGCGGGAGGAGAGACCCAGTACTTC. Protein: CASSEAGGETQYF.

This clone was observed many times. The CDR3 here is CASSRGARGYEQYV. The CDR3 nucleotides are TGTGCCAGCAGCCGTGGGGCCAGGGGGTACGAGCAGTACGTC. This chain links TRBV28 with TRBJ2-7; 7 nucleotides match TRBD1. Germline V gene sequence: CDR1 MDHEN, CDR2 SYDVKM. This CDR3 has 14 residues. J was trimmed by 4 bases and V by 6 bases; bases with no gene match: 9.

This chain connects TRBV6-2 or TRBV6-3 to TRBJ2-3; TRBD2 aligns across 12 bases. The germline V gene has CDR1 MNHEY and CDR2 SVGEGT. CDR3 size: 14 residues. Trimming at V came to 5 bases and at J to 4 bases, leaving 1 base not matched to a gene. The DNA of the CDR3 is TGTGCCAGCAGTGGACTAGCGGGACCAGATACGCAGTATTTT. It codes for CASSGLAGPDTQYF.

Many counts were recorded for this clone. This rearrangement joins TRBV20-1 to TRBJ2-5; 7 nucleotides align to TRBD1. Germline V lookup: CDR1 DFQATT, CDR2 SNEGSKA (reference sequence). This CDR3 contains 13 residues. V shed 8 bases and J 5 bases; nucleotides not matched to a gene: 11. CDR3 residues: CSPVTGVGETQYF. Written as DNA, the CDR3 is TGCAGTCCGGTAACAGGGGTGGGGGAGACCCAGTACTTC.

In this sample, this clone turned up many times. The chain recombines TRBV20-1 with TRBJ2-4; a weak D match, TRBD2 (6 bases). Germline-derived CDR1 and CDR2 are DFQATT and SNEGSKA (reference sequence). This CDR3 is 15 amino acids long. V lost 6 bases to trimming and J lost 0 bases, with 15 bases between them. The CDR3 DNA sequence: TGCAGTGCCCCTATTTTGGGACTAGCCAAAAACATTCAGTACTTC. This codes for CSAPILGLAKNIQYF.